A single sample gave rise to the 13 T cell receptor beta chains below, sequenced in a study of regulatory T cells in long-lasting Graves disease (dated by TCRdb to about 2021). Library preparation used multiplex PCR. The run used an Illumina HiSeq 4000. iRepertoire HTBI primers and Arm-PCR amplification of CDR3 regions were used to construct TCR beta libraries. TCRdb applied fastp at Q25 and MiXCR to the public reads, then kept only in-frame beta chains. Under each unique CDR3 protein, matching rows form one entry showing the most common genes and DNA. The table for this sample lists about 500,000 distinct CDR3 sequences; 12% of them were counted only once. The top ten hold more than 8% of the sample. This sample's time point label indicates: newly diagnosed GD, antithyroid drugs for less than 3 months. RNA was extracted from PBMCs in TRIzol for both TCR sequencing and RNA sequencing. The same sample was also used in a study of T cells in Graves' hyperthyroidism and ophthalmopathy.

Sequenced material: peripheral blood mononuclear cells (PBMCs), taken at new diagnosis, from a patient treated with antithyroid drugs. The receptor set was obtained from a woman aged 25 to 39 with Graves disease. Donor details come from another sample of the same person, matched by shared clones.

The chain combines TRBV19 with TRBJ2-4; perhaps TRBD2 as D (6 bases). Per the germline V gene, CDR1 is LNHDA and CDR2 is SQIVND (reference sequence). CDR3 length: 14 amino acids. The germline V and J ends were trimmed by 3 bases and 5 bases, with 11 bases remaining between them. CDR3 region: CASSIGGSQNIQYF. CDR3 bases: TGTGCCAGTAGTATTGGGGGGAGCCAAAACATTCAGTACTTC.

This clonotype was found many times. The chain combines TRBV20-1 with TRBJ2-2; D not certain. CDR3 length: 14 amino acids. Trimming removed 6 bases at V and 7 bases at J, with 18 bases between. Germline CDR1 and CDR2: DFQATT and SNEGSKA (reference sequence). The CDR3 DNA is TGCAGTGCAGGTCAGGACGGCCCTGGCGGGGAGCTGTTTTTT. Protein sequence: CSAGQDGPGGELFF.

Many counts were recorded for this clonotype. This chain uses TRBV12-3 or TRBV12-4 with TRBJ2-7; TRBD1 matches at 7 bases. Trimming cost V 3 bases and J 3 bases; bases outside gene matches: 2. This CDR3 spans 13 amino acids. The CDR3 region has the DNA TGTGCCAGCAGTTTGGGACAGTACTACGAGCAGTACTTC. Translating gives CASSLGQYYEQYF.

This clonotype came up many times. This chain connects TRBV9 to TRBJ2-3; D might be TRBD2 (5 bases). CDR3 length: 17 amino acids. The germline V gene encodes CDR1 SGDLS and CDR2 YYNGEE. V dropped 3 bases and J dropped 2 bases, with 19 bases sitting between them. In nucleotides, the CDR3 is TGTGCCAGCAGCGCTCAAGGAGGACTTCAAGTCACAGATACGCAGTATTTT. Protein sequence: CASSAQGGLQVTDTQYF.

This clonotype came up many times. The chain is built from TRBV12-3 or TRBV12-4 and TRBJ2-7, with TRBD2 as a possible D gene (6 bases). The length of the CDR3 is 14 residues. Trimming took off 6 bases at V and 3 bases at J, with 15 bases between the two ends. CDR3 protein: CASSSGLGGYEQYF. In DNA, the CDR3 is TGTGCCAGCAGCTCGGGACTTGGAGGCTACGAGCAGTACTTC.

This clonotype was recorded a few times. This chain links TRBV30 with TRBJ2-2; 8 bases match TRBD2. Trimming cost V 5 bases and J 3 bases; bases outside gene matches: 14. Germline V gene lookup returns CDR1 GTSNPN and CDR2 SVGIG (reference sequence). This CDR3 comprises 17 residues. The CDR3 nucleotides read TGTGCCTGGGAAAGGGCTAGCGGGTACAGGGACACCGGGGAGCTGTTTTTT. This sequence encodes CAWERASGYRDTGELFF.

The chain recombines TRBV7-9 with TRBJ1-5, with unresolved D. CDR1 and CDR2 from the germline V gene are SEHNR and FQNEAQ (reference sequence). Trimming removed 3 bases at V and 6 bases at J, with 6 bases between. The CDR3 has 12 residues. CDR3 in DNA: TGTGCCAGCAGCTTGGGGTTTCAGCCCCAGCATTTT. Its translation: CASSLGFQPQHF. Based on the CDR3 plus reference TRBV7-9 and TRBJ1-5, the full variable domain is DTGVSQNPRHKITKRGQNVTFRCDPISEHNRLYWYRQTLGQGPEFLTYFQNEAQLEKSRLLSDRFSAERPKGSFSTLEIQRTEQGDSAMYLCASSLGFQPQHFGDGTRLSIL.

This clonotype has at least ten counts. V and J are TRBV19 and TRBJ2-7; D unresolved. Looked up from germline, CDR1 is LNHDA and CDR2 is SQIVND (reference sequence). The V gene lost 5 bases and the J gene lost 6 bases, with 20 bases spanning the gap. The CDR3 length is 15 residues. In DNA, the CDR3 is TGTGCCAGTAGTGGGTACGTCGTCGGTCCAGGCGAGCAGTACTTC. This translates into CASSGYVVGPGEQYF.

The chain has TRBV12-3 or TRBV12-4 and TRBJ2-1; TRBD2 aligns across 9 bases. The V segment lost 3 bases and the J segment 3 bases; nucleotides outside the gene matches: 6. The CDR3 is made up of 16 amino acids. CDR3 region: CASSLGGGRVYNEQFF. CDR3 nucleotide sequence: TGTGCCAGCAGTTTGGGCGGCGGGAGGGTCTACAATGAGCAGTTCTTC.

In this sample, this clonotype turned up a few times. This chain connects TRBV7-9 to TRBJ2-3, with D perhaps matching TRBD1 (6 bases). The V end was cut by 1 base, the J end by 13 bases, with 21 bases between. This CDR3 comprises 15 residues. Germline V gene lookup returns CDR1 SEHNR and CDR2 FQNEAQ (reference sequence). The CDR3 loop is CASSLGATGLAWEYF. In DNA form, the CDR3 reads TGTGCCAGCAGCTTAGGGGCGACAGGATTAGCATGGGAGTATTTT.

This clonotype was seen ten or more times. V gene TRBV27 combines with J gene TRBJ2-1; weak D call: TRBD1 (6 bases). Trimming took off 4 bases at V and 2 bases at J, with 9 bases between the two ends. Germline V gene sequence: CDR1 MNHEY, CDR2 SMNVEV (reference sequence). The CDR3 loop spans 14 amino acids. Written as DNA, the CDR3 is TGTGCCAGCAGTTCAACAGGGACCTACAATGAGCAGTTCTTC. Translation: CASSSTGTYNEQFF.

There are many counts of this clonotype. One end of the junction does not line up with germline, which may come from a read error. J is TRBJ2-1 and V is TRBV20-1; D perhaps matches TRBD2 (6 bases). CDR3 length equals 11 residues. Germline CDR1 DFQATT, CDR2 SNEGSKA (reference sequence). The CDR3 region has the DNA TGCAGTGCTAGAGGACGACTAGAACGGGTCTTC. Amino acids: CSARGRLERVF.

On this clonotype: A much larger clonotype is one base distant, so this may be a read error. The chain links TRBV2 to TRBJ2-7; a weak D match, TRBD1 (5 bases). CDR1 is SNHLY and CDR2 is FYNNEI in the germline V gene. V lost 10 bases to trimming and J lost 2 bases, with 18 bases between them. This CDR3 is 14 amino acids long. CDR3 residues: CAIREMTVAYEQYF. CDR3 in DNA: TGTGCCATCAGGGAAATGACTGTAGCCTACGAGCAGTACTTC.